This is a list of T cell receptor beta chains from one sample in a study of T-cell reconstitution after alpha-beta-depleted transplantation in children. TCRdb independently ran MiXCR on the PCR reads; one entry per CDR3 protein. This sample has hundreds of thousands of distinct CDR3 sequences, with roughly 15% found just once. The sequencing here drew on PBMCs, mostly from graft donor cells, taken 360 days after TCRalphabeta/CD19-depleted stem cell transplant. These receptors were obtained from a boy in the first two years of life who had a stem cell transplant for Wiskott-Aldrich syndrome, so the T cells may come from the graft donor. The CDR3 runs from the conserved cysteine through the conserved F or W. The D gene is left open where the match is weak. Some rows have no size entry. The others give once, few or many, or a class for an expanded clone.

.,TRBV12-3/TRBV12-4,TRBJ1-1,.,CASSRTRGMNTEAFF,TGTGCCAGCAGCCGGACCCGGGGAATGAACACTGAAGCTTTCTTT
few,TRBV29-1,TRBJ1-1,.,CSGTGTANTEAFF,TGCAGCGGAACCGGGACCGCGAACACTGAAGCTTTCTTT
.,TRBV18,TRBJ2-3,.,CASSPQVEDTQYF,TGTGCCAGCTCACCACAGGTTGAGGATACGCAGTATTTT
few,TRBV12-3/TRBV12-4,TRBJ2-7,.,CASSFWGPYEQYF,TGTGCCAGCAGTTTTTGGGGGCCCTACGAGCAGTACTTC
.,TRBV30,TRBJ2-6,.,CAWRGPGANVLTF,TGTGCCTGGAGAGGGCCTGGGGCCAACGTCCTGACTTTC
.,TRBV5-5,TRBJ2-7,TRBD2,CASSPSTGGYEQYF,TGTGCCAGCAGCCCGTCAACCGGGGGGTACGAGCAGTACTTC
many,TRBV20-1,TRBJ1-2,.,CSAGRPGIANGYTF,TGCAGTGCTGGCCGACCCGGGATAGCCAATGGCTACACCTTC
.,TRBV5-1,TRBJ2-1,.,CASSFGNPSNEQFF,TGCGCCAGCAGCTTTGGCAACCCGAGCAATGAGCAGTTCTTC
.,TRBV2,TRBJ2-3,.,CASSERRATDTQYF,TGTGCCAGCAGTGAGCGGAGGGCCACAGATACGCAGTATTTT
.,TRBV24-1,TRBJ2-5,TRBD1,CATKDREQETQYF,TGTGCCACCAAGGACAGGGAACAAGAGACCCAGTACTTC
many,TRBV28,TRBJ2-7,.,CASSGQPTYEQYF,TGTGCCAGTTCGGGACAACCGACGTACGAGCAGTACTTC
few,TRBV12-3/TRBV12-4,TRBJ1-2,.,CASSLGGARNYGYTF,TGTGCCAGCAGTCTGGGAGGGGCGCGGAACTATGGCTACACCTTC
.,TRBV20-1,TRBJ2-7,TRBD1,CSAQTDRGYEQYF,TGCAGTGCTCAAACCGACAGGGGCTACGAGCAGTACTTC
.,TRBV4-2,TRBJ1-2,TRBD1,CASRRNPANSRDRGYGYTF,TGTGCCAGCAGAAGAAACCCTGCTAACTCCCGGGACAGGGGCTATGGCTACACCTTC
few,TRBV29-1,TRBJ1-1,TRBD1,CSVAGTGFAEAFF,TGCAGCGTCGCCGGGACAGGGTTCGCTGAAGCTTTCTTT
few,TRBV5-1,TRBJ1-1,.,CASSSQGTVNTEAFF,TGCGCCAGCAGCAGTCAGGGGACCGTGAACACTGAAGCTTTCTTT
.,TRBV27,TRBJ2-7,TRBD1,CASSSIGTGGVSRRRSYEQYF,TGTGCCAGCAGTTCAATTGGGACAGGGGGCGTTTCCCGCCGAAGGTCCTACGAGCAGTACTTC
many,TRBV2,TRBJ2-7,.,CASSGWGTTTEQYF,TGTGCCAGCAGTGGATGGGGGACCACCACGGAGCAGTACTTC
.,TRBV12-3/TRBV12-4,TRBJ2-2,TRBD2,CASSPRGGHNTGELFF,TGTGCCAGCAGTCCGCGGGGGGGCCATAACACCGGGGAGCTGTTTTTT
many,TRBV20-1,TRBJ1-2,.,CSARDVQGVSYGYTF,TGCAGTGCTAGAGATGTTCAAGGCGTCTCCTATGGCTACACCTTC
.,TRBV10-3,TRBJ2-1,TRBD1,CAISPGQGIGGPLQFF,TGTGCCATCAGCCCGGGACAGGGAATTGGCGGCCCTTTGCAGTTCTTC
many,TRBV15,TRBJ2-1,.,CATSRVDEQFF,TGTGCCACCAGCAGAGTAGATGAGCAGTTCTTC
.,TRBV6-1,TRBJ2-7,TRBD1,CASSRNRGSYEQYF,TGTGCCAGCAGCCGGAACAGGGGCTCCTACGAGCAGTACTTC
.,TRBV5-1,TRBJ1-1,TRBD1,CASRQDRAEAFF,TGCGCCAGCAGGCAGGACAGGGCGGAAGCTTTCTTT